This TCR beta chain was obtained from a study of monozygotic twins with inflammatory bowel disease. With the 5' RACE reads reprocessed, TCRdb shows one record per CDR3 protein and no DNA. The sample spans approximately 400,000 distinct CDR3 sequences; the ten largest clones claim around 2.3%. CDR1 MNHEY and CDR2 SVGEGT come from the germline V gene. The CDR3 spans 18 residues. The chain joins TRBV6-2 or TRBV6-3 to TRBJ2-3; TCRdb proposes TRBD2, but this gene call is untestable without DNA. Sequencing input: blood. The source is a human donor with ulcerative colitis or Crohn's disease, or a healthy co-twin of an affected twin (not recorded which). CDR3 protein: CASSYEPSGGPITDTQYF.